The 20 T cell receptor beta chains below were found in one sample sequenced in a study of T-cell memory formation after mild COVID-19. TCRdb reprocessed the 5' RACE reads via MiXCR and lists one record per CDR3 protein. The sample includes hundreds of thousands of distinct CDR3 sequences, 15% seen only once; the top ten take around 2%. The source material was PBMCs or a T cell subset sorted from them (not recorded which). These receptors all stem from an adult woman who had mild COVID-19 (a few samples of this study predate the infection). Cell type and time point are not known.

In this sample, this clonotype turned up a few times. The rearrangement uses TRBV12-3 or TRBV12-4 and TRBJ1-1; D remains unclear. V gave up 7 bases and J gave up 1 base, with 7 bases separating them. The CDR3 contains 12 residues. The DNA for the CDR3 is TGTGCCAGCACCTACAGGAACACTGAAGCTTTCTTT. This translates into CASTYRNTEAFF.

This chain connects TRBV6-1 to TRBJ2-2, with 9 bases identical to TRBD1. V shed 5 bases and J 3 bases; nucleotides not matched to a gene: 4. Per germline, CDR1 MNHNS and CDR2 SASEGT. The CDR3 totals 15 residues. The CDR3 DNA reads TGTGCCAGCAGTTCCGGGACAGGGTACACCGGGGAGCTGTTTTTT. Its translation: CASSSGTGYTGELFF.

The rearrangement joins TRBV24-1 to TRBJ2-7; perhaps TRBD1 as D (6 bases). CDR3 length: 15 residues. The ends were cut back, 3 bases at V and 6 bases at J, with 17 bases in the middle. Germline CDR1 reads KGHDR; CDR2 reads SFDVKD. The CDR3 region is CATSDPKGQNGEQYF. DNA for the CDR3: TGTGCCACCAGTGATCCCAAAGGACAGAACGGCGAGCAGTACTTC.

This clonotype was counted a few times. The V and J genes are TRBV7-2 and TRBJ2-7, with no clear D. This CDR3 is 15 amino acids long. CDR1 and CDR2 from the germline V gene are SGHTA and FQGNSA. The V end lost 7 bases, the J end lost 3 bases, and 19 bases lay between the germline ends. The CDR3 nucleotides read TGTGCCAGCACCCAACTCGGGCAGCCTAGCTACGAGCAGTACTTC. Translation gives CASTQLGQPSYEQYF.

This clonotype was recorded a few times. The chain joins TRBV6-5 to TRBJ2-7; D remains unclear. The CDR3 contains 13 residues. Trimming pared 6 bases from V and 4 bases from J, leaving 13 bases between. From germline, CDR1 is MNHEY and CDR2 SVGAGI. The CDR3 nucleotides read TGTGCCAGCAGCCGCAGACCTCGTTACGAGCAGTACTTC. The encoded protein is CASSRRPRYEQYF.

The chain has TRBV7-8 and TRBJ1-6; TRBD1 agrees at 9 bases. The CDR3 runs 15 residues. Germline V gene data show CDR1 as SGHVS and CDR2 as FQNEAQ. V lost 4 bases to trimming and J lost 7 bases; unmatched junction nucleotides: 5. The CDR3 DNA is TGTGCCAGCAGCTACACCGGGACAGGGAATTCACCCCTCCACTTT. Translation: CASSYTGTGNSPLHF. The full variable domain, completed using reference TRBV7-8 and TRBJ1-6, is GAGVSQSPRYKVAKRGQDVALRCDPISGHVSLFWYQQALGQGPEFLTYFQNEAQLDKSGLPSDRFFAERPEGSVSTLKIQRTQQEDSAVYLCASSYTGTGNSPLHFGNGTRLTVT.

V is TRBV5-1 and J is TRBJ2-1; 8 bases line up with TRBD1. CDR1 SGHRS and CDR2 YFSETQ come from the germline V gene. CDR3 size: 13 residues. V gave up 5 bases and J gave up 8 bases; unmatched junction bases: 6. The CDR3 bases are TGCGCCAGCAGACTGGACAGGGTAGATGAGCAGTTCTTC. It specifies CASRLDRVDEQFF.

This chain joins TRBV30 and TRBJ2-1; D is perhaps TRBD1 (5 bases). The CDR3 totals 13 residues. Trimming stripped 4 bases from V and 15 bases from J, with 22 bases between. From germline, CDR1 is GTSNPN and CDR2 SVGIG (reference sequence). The CDR3 bases are TGTGCCTGGACTATCTTAAGTCAGGGTCCCTCGTTCTTC. As protein: CAWTILSQGPSFF.

The chain employs TRBV19 and TRBJ2-3, with a possible D match to TRBD2 (5 bases). The V end lost 3 bases, the J end lost 9 bases, and 10 bases lay between the germline ends. Looked up from germline, CDR1 is LNHDA and CDR2 is SQIVND (reference sequence). The CDR3 spans 12 residues. CDR3 bases: TGTGCCAGTAGTATTCCTCGGGAAACGCAGTATTTT. It is translated as CASSIPRETQYF.

V is TRBV7-2 and J is TRBJ2-3, with 7 bases fitting TRBD1. V trimming: 3 bases; J trimming: 2 bases; junction bases outside the gene matches: 2. CDR3 size: 14 residues. The germline V gene has CDR1 SGHTA and CDR2 FQGNSA. The CDR3 sequence is CASSLGQLTDTQYF. In nucleotides, the CDR3 is TGTGCCAGCAGCTTGGGACAGCTCACAGATACGCAGTATTTT.

CDR3 sequence (DNA): TGCGCCAGCAGCTTGGGTCGGGTGGACGAGCAGTACTTC. This translates into CASSLGRVDEQYF. The V call is TRBV5-1, the J call TRBJ2-7; no clear D gene. Trimming left V 0 bases short and J 5 bases short, with 9 bases between. Germline loops: CDR1 SGHRS, CDR2 YFSETQ. The CDR3 has 13 amino acids.

This clonotype showed up many times. The rearrangement uses TRBV24-1 and TRBJ2-5; D is unresolved. Germline lookup yields CDR1 KGHDR and CDR2 SFDVKD. This CDR3 is built from 14 residues. Trimming left V 1 base short and J 3 bases short, with 8 bases between. The CDR3 spells CATSDFGPEETQYF. DNA of the CDR3: TGTGCCACCAGTGATTTTGGGCCCGAAGAGACCCAGTACTTC.

This clonotype has only a few counts. The J gene is TRBJ2-2, the V gene TRBV19, with TRBD2 matching over 7 bases. CDR1 is LNHDA, CDR2 SQIVND, per germline (reference sequence). The CDR3 length is 14 residues. V lost 9 bases, J lost 2 bases, and 6 bases stayed unmatched. The CDR3 spells CASRAGYNTGELFF. The CDR3 nucleotides read TGTGCCAGCCGAGCGGGATACAACACCGGGGAGCTGTTTTTT.

The gene calls are TRBV12-3 or TRBV12-4 and TRBJ1-1; no definite D call. V was cut by 2 bases and J by 5 bases, with 9 bases left in between. This CDR3 contains 13 residues. This chain's CDR3 is CASSLQMRTEAFF. The CDR3 coding sequence is TGTGCCAGCAGTTTACAGATGCGGACTGAAGCTTTCTTT.

The chain couples TRBV6-5 to TRBJ2-1; D is possibly TRBD1 (6 bases). CDR3 length: 15 residues. Germline loops: CDR1 MNHEY, CDR2 SVGAGI. The V end was cut by 6 bases, the J end by 0 bases, with 12 bases between. The CDR3 DNA reads TGTGCCAGCAGACTGGACAGCTTCTCCTACAATGAGCAGTTCTTC. Translated, it gives CASRLDSFSYNEQFF.

CDR3 residues: CASSSPSRHGRAGELFF. CDR3 bases: TGTGCCAGCAGTTCCCCGAGCAGGCACGGGAGGGCCGGGGAGCTGTTTTTT. This chain links TRBV6-5 with TRBJ2-2; 8 bases agree with TRBD2. Germline assignment: CDR1 MNHEY and CDR2 SVGAGI. Trimming took 4 bases from V and 6 from J; bases not matched to a gene: 13. CDR3 length: 17 amino acids.

The genes are TRBV6-5 and TRBJ2-2, with TRBD2 matching over 7 bases. CDR3 length: 14 residues. Trimming cost V 7 bases and J 1 base; bases outside gene matches: 3. CDR1 is MNHEY, CDR2 SVGAGI, per germline. The CDR3: CASKGLRNTGELFF. In DNA form, the CDR3 reads TGTGCCAGCAAGGGACTAAGGAACACCGGGGAGCTGTTTTTT.

This clonotype was observed a handful of times. The rearrangement joins TRBV7-6 to TRBJ2-7, with D tentatively TRBD2 (5 bases). This CDR3 spans 13 amino acids. Germline loops: CDR1 SGHVS, CDR2 FNYEAQ. V was trimmed by 5 bases and J by 3 bases, leaving 11 bases between them. Written as DNA, the CDR3 is TGTGCCAGCAGCCCGGGGTCCCTCTACGAGCAGTACTTC. This codes for CASSPGSLYEQYF.

The CDR3 spells CASSWGDPNTGELFF. Here the CDR3 DNA reads TGTGCCAGCAGTTGGGGCGACCCTAACACCGGGGAGCTGTTTTTT. The chain links TRBV9 to TRBJ2-2, with D possibly TRBD1 on 5 matching bases. V gave up 5 bases and J gave up 2 bases, with 13 bases separating them. Germline V gives CDR1 SGDLS, CDR2 YYNGEE. This CDR3 region has 15 residues.

Only a few counts were recorded for this clonotype. The V gene is TRBV18, the J gene TRBJ1-5, with 8 bases fitting TRBD1. CDR1 and CDR2 from the germline V gene are KGHSH and LQKENI. CDR3 length equals 16 residues. V was clipped by 4 bases and J by 2 bases; unmatched bases: 7. CDR3 sequence (DNA): TGTGCCAGCTCACTCGGACAGGGAGCGGGCAATCAGCCCCAGCATTTT. Residues: CASSLGQGAGNQPQHF.